This T cell receptor beta chain was identified during a study of blood T cell repertoires in COVID-19. The CDR3 totals 16 residues. The V segment lost 8 bases and the J segment 6 bases; nucleotides outside the gene matches: 11. From germline, CDR1 is SGHNT and CDR2 YENEEA. Profiled with immunoSEQ multiplex PCR; TCRdb holds only in-frame clones, not every one. Of about 130,000 clones listed, more than 70% are singletons. The chain couples TRBV11-3 to TRBJ2-3; 13 bases agree with TRBD2. The clonotype originates from a human donor in a cohort sampled during active COVID-19. Sequencing was done on a sample of peripheral blood. CDR3 residues: CASDGTSGAGPDTQYF. The CDR3 DNA follows: TGTGCCAGCGACGGGACTAGCGGGGCGGGTCCCGATACGCAGTATTTT.